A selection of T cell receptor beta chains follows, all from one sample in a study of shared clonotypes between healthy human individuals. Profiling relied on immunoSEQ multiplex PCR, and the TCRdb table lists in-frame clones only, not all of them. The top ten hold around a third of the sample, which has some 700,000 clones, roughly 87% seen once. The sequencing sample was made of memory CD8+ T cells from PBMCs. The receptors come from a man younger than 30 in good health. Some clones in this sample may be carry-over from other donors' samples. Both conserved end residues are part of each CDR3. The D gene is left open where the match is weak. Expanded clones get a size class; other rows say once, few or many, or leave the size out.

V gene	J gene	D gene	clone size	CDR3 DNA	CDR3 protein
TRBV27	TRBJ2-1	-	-	TGTGCCAGCAGGAGACCCGACTCAGTATCCCGGCACAATGAGCAGTTCTTC	CASRRPDSVSRHNEQFF
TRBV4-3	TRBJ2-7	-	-	TGCGCCAGCAGTCAGAGTTGGGGGAGCTCCTACGAGCAGTACTTC	CASSQSWGSSYEQYF
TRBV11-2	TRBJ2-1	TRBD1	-	TGTGCCAGCAGCTTGGGACAGGGGATCTCCTACAATGAGCAGTTCTTC	CASSLGQGISYNEQFF
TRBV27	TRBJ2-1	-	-	TGTGCCAGCAGTTTATCGTTTGCGAGAAATGAGCAGTTCTTC	CASSLSFARNEQFF
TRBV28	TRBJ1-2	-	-	TGTGCCAGCAGTTCAGGGGGCTACACCTTC	CASSSGGYTF
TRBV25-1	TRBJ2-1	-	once	TGTGCCAGCAGTGAAAGTCTAGCGAGCAATGAGCAGTTCTTC	CASSESLASNEQFF
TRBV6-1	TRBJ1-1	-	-	TGTGCCAGCAGTGAAGGTAGGTCGACCTTATCGGCTGAAGCTTTCTTT	CASSEGRSTLSAEAFF
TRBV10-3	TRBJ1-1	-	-	TGTGCCATCAGTGACGGGCCGAACACTGAAGCTTTCTTT	CAISDGPNTEAFF
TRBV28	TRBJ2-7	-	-	TGTGCCAGCAGTTCTTCCGGGACACGGGTTTGGGACGAGCAGTACTTC	CASSSSGTRVWDEQYF
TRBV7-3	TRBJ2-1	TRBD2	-	TGTGCCAGCGGCCGACTAGCGGGAGGCAATGAGCAGTTCTTC	CASGRLAGGNEQFF
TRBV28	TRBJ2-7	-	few	TGTGCCAGCAGTCGGAGCGGAAGGCAGTACTTC	CASSRSGRQYF
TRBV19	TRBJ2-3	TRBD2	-	TGTGCCAGTAGGCTAGCGGGAGGGCCTAGAGATACGCAGTATTTT	CASRLAGGPRDTQYF
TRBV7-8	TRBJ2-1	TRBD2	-	TGTGCCAGCAGCTTACCGTCTAGCGGCGGGATCGGGGCACACGTCGAGCAGTTCTTC	CASSLPSSGGIGAHVEQFF
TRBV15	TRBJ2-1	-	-	TGTGCCACGGGGGGCTATCCCTACAATGAGCAGTTCTTC	CATGGYPYNEQFF
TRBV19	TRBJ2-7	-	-	TGTGCCAGTAGGCCAGGGGCTAGCGGAGGCTACGAGCAGTACTTC	CASRPGASGGYEQYF
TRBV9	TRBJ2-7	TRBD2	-	TGTGCCAGCAGCGGAGTGGCTAGCGGGTTCTACGAGCAGTACTTC	CASSGVASGFYEQYF
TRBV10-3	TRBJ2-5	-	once	TGTGCCATCAGTGAGTCGCGAGCCCTGAGGACCCAGTACTTC	CAISESRALRTQYF
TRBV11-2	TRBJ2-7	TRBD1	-	TGTGCCAGCACCTTGATCTGGGACAGGGGGCTCGAGCAGTACTTC	CASTLIWDRGLEQYF
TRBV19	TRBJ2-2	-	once	TGTGCCAGTAGTAGGAGCGGGACCGGGGAGCTGTTTTTT	CASSRSGTGELFF
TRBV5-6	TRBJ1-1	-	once	TGTGCCAGTCAGGCGGGACGTATGAACACTGAAGCTTTCTTT	CASQAGRMNTEAFF
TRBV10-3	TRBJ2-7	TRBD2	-	TGTGCCATCACTGAGGGGGGTAGCGGGATTCGCGAGCAGTACTTC	CAITEGGSGIREQYF
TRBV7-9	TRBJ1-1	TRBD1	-	TGTGCCAGCAGATTTACAGGGGGAGCTTTCTTT	CASRFTGGAFF
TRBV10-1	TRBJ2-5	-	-	TGCGCCAGCAGTTCCCGGACAGAAGAGACCCAGTACTTC	CASSSRTEETQYF
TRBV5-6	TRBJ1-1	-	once	TGTGCCGGCATTTATAGTGTGGTGAGCACTGAAGCTTTCTTT	CAGIYSVVSTEAFF
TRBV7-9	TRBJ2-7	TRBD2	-	TGTGCCAGCAGCCCGGGGAAGCGGGAGTCGGACGAGCAGTACTTC	CASSPGKRESDEQYF
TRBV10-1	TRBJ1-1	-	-	TGCGCCAGCAGTGAGGGCAGGGCAAACACTGAAGCTTTCTTT	CASSEGRANTEAFF
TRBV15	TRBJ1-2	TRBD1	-	TGTGCCACCAGCAGACCCCAGACAGGGGACGGCTACACCTTC	CATSRPQTGDGYTF
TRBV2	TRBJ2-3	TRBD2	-	TGTGCCAGCAGGGGTTATAGCGGGAGGGCCACAGATACGCAGTATTTT	CASRGYSGRATDTQYF
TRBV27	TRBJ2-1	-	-	TGTGCCAGCAGTTTTATCCGGGACAATGAGCAGTTCTTC	CASSFIRDNEQFF
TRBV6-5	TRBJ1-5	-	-	TGTGCCAGCAGGGACTCCGGGAATAGCAATCAGCCCCAGCATTTT	CASRDSGNSNQPQHF
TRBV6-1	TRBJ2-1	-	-	TGTGCCAGCAGTGCATCTCTGGGGCCGGTCCAGTTCTTC	CASSASLGPVQFF
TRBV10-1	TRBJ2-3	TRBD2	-	TGCGCCAGCAGTTACACTAGCGGGATTAGCACAGATACGCAGTATTTT	CASSYTSGISTDTQYF
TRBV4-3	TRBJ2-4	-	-	TGCGCCAGCAGCCAAGATAGTAGGGGGTTAGCCAAAAACATTCAGTACTTC	CASSQDSRGLAKNIQYF
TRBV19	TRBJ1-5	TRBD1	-	TGTGCCAGCACCTCGGGACAGTCTAGCAATCAGCCCCAGCATTTT	CASTSGQSSNQPQHF
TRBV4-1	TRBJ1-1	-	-	TGCGCCAGCAGCCCGCCGAGGGCAGGACTAAACACTGAAGCTTTCTTT	CASSPPRAGLNTEAFF
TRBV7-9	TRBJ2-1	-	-	TGTGCCAGCAGCTTAGTGGGCAATGAGCAGTTCTTC	CASSLVGNEQFF
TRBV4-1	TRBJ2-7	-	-	TGCGCCAGCAGCCCGGACCCGGGAAGCTCAGCGGAGCAGTACTTC	CASSPDPGSSAEQYF
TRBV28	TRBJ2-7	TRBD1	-	TGTGCCAGCAGTTTCCCCGGGACAGGGGCCGTCGAGCAGTACTTC	CASSFPGTGAVEQYF
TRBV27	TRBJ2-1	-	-	TGTGCCAGCAGTTTGGGACTCTACAATGAGCAGTTCTTC	CASSLGLYNEQFF
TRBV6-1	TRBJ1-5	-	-	TGTGCCAGCAGTGAAGCCCCTGGGTCCAGTAGCAATCAGCCCCAGCATTTT	CASSEAPGSSSNQPQHF
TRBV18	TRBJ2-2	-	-	TGTGCCAGCTCACCGTCCAGGGAGAACACCGGGGAGCTGTTTTTT	CASSPSRENTGELFF
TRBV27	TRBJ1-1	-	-	TGTGCCAGCAGTTTGGTGGAGGGGAAGACTGAAGCTTTCTTT	CASSLVEGKTEAFF
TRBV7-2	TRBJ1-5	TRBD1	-	TGTGCCAGCAGCCTCACAGGGGGGAGCAATCAGCCCCAGCATTTT	CASSLTGGSNQPQHF
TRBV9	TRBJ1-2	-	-	TGTGCCAGCAGCGTGGGTGGCGCTGGCTACACCTTC	CASSVGGAGYTF
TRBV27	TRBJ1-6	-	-	TGTGCCAGCAGTCTGGTTCGGGGGATTTACTCACCCCTCCACTTT	CASSLVRGIYSPLHF
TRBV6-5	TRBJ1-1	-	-	TGTGCCAGCAGTTACTCGATGGGGGAGACGAACACTGAAGCTTTCTTT	CASSYSMGETNTEAFF
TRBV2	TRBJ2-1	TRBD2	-	TGTGCCAGCAGTAACGGGAGGTGGGTTGACAATGAGCAGTTCTTC	CASSNGRWVDNEQFF
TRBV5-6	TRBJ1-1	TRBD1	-	TGTGCCAGCAGCTTAGCGCCGGGCAGGGGGCGGGAAGCTTTCTTT	CASSLAPGRGREAFF
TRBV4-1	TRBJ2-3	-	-	TGCGCCAGCAGCCAAGGGGGGGTGGTGTCGGAGGGTCCAGATACGCAGTATTTT	CASSQGGVVSEGPDTQYF
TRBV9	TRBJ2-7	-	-	TGTGCCAGCAGCGATTACCGGGACGGACGACCCTACGAGCAGTACTTC	CASSDYRDGRPYEQYF
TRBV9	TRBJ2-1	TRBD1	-	TGTGCCAGCAGCGTGACAGGGAAATACAATGAGCAGTTCTTC	CASSVTGKYNEQFF
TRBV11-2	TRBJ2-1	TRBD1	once	TGTGCCAGCAGCCCTCAACCGACAGGGCGGGACAATGAGCAGTTCTTC	CASSPQPTGRDNEQFF
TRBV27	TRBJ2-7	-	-	TGTGCCAGCAGTCCTAACTCTCATCTAGGCTACTACGAGCAGTACTTC	CASSPNSHLGYYEQYF
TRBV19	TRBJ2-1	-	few	TGTGCCAGTAGTGACTCCGGGACACTCAATGAGCAGTTCTTC	CASSDSGTLNEQFF
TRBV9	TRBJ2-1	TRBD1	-	TGTGCCAGCAGCGGGGGGACAGGGCGAGGGAATGAGCAGTTCTTC	CASSGGTGRGNEQFF